What follows are 6 T cell receptor beta chains derived from one specimen sequenced in a study of blood T cell repertoires in COVID-19. Sequenced by immunoSEQ multiplex PCR; TCRdb stores in-frame clones only, minus some. This sample has about 250,000 clones, with around 89% found just once. Sequencing was carried out using peripheral blood. The source is a man aged 25 to 40 with acute or convalescent COVID-19.

The V call is TRBV28, the J call TRBJ1-2; D is unresolved. Germline V gene sequence: CDR1 MDHEN, CDR2 SYDVKM. The CDR3 is made up of 12 amino acids. The ends were cut back, 2 bases at V and 4 bases at J, with 5 bases in the middle. The CDR3: CASSLPFYGYTF. Here the CDR3 DNA reads TGTGCCAGCAGTTTACCCTTCTATGGCTACACCTTC.

The rearrangement links TRBV28 to TRBJ1-1; D not resolved. V was shortened by 4 bases and J by 1 base, with 13 bases between the two germline ends. The CDR3 sequence is 15 residues long. Germline CDR1 and CDR2: MDHEN and SYDVKM. CDR3 sequence (DNA): TGTGCCAGCAGTTGGCATATGAGGAGGAACACTGAAGCTTTCTTT. Its protein product is CASSWHMRRNTEAFF.

The chain is built from TRBV28 and TRBJ1-1; no reliable D call. The V end lost 5 bases, the J end lost 4 bases, and 14 bases lay between the germline ends. CDR1 is MDHEN, CDR2 SYDVKM, per germline. This CDR3 is 14 amino acids long. Here the CDR3 DNA reads TGTGCCAGCAGTCTGAGCGGGTTAGGCACTGAAGCTTTCTTT. Its translation: CASSLSGLGTEAFF.

V is TRBV7-2 and J is TRBJ1-4; the match to TRBD1 covers 9 bases. V shed 6 bases and J 5 bases; nucleotides not matched to a gene: 10. This CDR3 is 16 amino acids long. Looked up from germline, CDR1 is SGHTA and CDR2 is FQGNSA. The CDR3 sequence is CASSLTGTGLNEKLFF. In DNA form, the CDR3 reads TGTGCCAGCAGTTTAACCGGGACAGGGCTAAATGAAAAACTGTTTTTT.

There are many counts of this clone. The gene calls are TRBV28 and TRBJ1-5; tentatively, D is TRBD1 (6 bases). CDR1 is MDHEN, CDR2 SYDVKM, per germline. Trimming removed 5 bases at V and 0 bases at J, with 11 bases between. There are 15 residues in the CDR3. This CDR3 is CASSPHRVSNQPQHF. The CDR3 DNA reads as TGTGCCAGCAGTCCCCACAGGGTTAGCAATCAGCCCCAGCATTTT. The full variable domain, in which reference TRBV28 and TRBJ1-5 provide the parts outside the CDR3, is DVKVTQSSRYLVKRTGEKVFLECVQDMDHENMFWYRQDPGLGLRLIYFSYDVKMKEKGDIPEGYSVSREKKERFSLILESASTNQTSMYLCASSPHRVSNQPQHFGDGTRLSIL.

V gene TRBV7-2 combines with J gene TRBJ1-6; 9 positions agree with TRBD1. The trim removed 3 bases at V and 8 bases at J, leaving 8 bases unmatched. The CDR3 has 16 residues. The germline V gene encodes CDR1 SGHTA and CDR2 FQGNSA. The CDR3 DNA sequence: TGTGCCAGCAGCTTTCGACAGGGGGTATCTGATTCACCCCTCCACTTT. It encodes CASSFRQGVSDSPLHF.